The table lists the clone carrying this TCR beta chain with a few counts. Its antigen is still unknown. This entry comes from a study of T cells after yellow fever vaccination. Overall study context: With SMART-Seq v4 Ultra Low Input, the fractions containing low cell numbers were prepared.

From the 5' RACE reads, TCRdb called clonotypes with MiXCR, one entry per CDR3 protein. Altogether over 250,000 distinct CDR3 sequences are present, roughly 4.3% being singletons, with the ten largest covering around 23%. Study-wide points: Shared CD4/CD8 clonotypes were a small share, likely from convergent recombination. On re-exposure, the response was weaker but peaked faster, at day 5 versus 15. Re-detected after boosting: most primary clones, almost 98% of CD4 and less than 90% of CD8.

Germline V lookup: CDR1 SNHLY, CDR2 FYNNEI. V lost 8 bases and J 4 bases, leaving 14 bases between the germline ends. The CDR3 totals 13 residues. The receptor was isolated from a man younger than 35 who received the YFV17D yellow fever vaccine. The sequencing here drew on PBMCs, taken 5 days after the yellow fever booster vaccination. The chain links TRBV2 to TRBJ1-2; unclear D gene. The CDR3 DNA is TGTGCCAGCCTCCCGGACGGTACCTATGGCTACACCTTC. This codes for CASLPDGTYGYTF.